This T cell receptor (beta chain) was sequenced in a study of blood T cell repertoires in COVID-19. Study overall: Researchers got acute and convalescent COVID-19 samples from the United States, Italy and Spain. Sample material is recorded as cDNA or gDNA derived from T cells, B-cell-depleted T cells, or PBMCs.

The sample holds one count of this clone. Seattle's enrolled individuals joined amid active infection and were then monitored longitudinally. In germline, CDR1 is MRHNA, CDR2 SNTAGT. After removal of 6 bases from V and 7 bases from J, the junction contained 6 bases not matched to a gene. This CDR3 comprises 14 residues. Per the authors' pipeline: For nucleated cells, counts were estimated from reference gene primer amplification. Some clones are missing from TCRdb's copy, which holds only in-frame ones; the method was immunoSEQ multiplex PCR. V and J calls plus clone size are reproduced from that table; the DNA served to infer D and trimming. The sample holds roughly 250,000 clones; about four fifths are singletons and the top ten take about a sixth.

This clonotype was sampled from a person between 65 and 79 years old with COVID-19, enrolled during active disease. The material sequenced was peripheral blood. V and J are TRBV6-4 and TRBJ1-6; the match to TRBD1 covers 7 bases. The CDR3 region is CASSRDRVNSPLHF. CDR3 nucleotides: TGTGCCAGCAGCCGCGACAGGGTAAATTCACCCCTCCACTTT.